This TCR beta chain was found in a study of T cell changes during pregnancy in multiple sclerosis. The CDR3 covers 14 residues. Per the germline V gene, CDR1 is LNHNV and CDR2 is YYDKDF (reference sequence). With V trimmed by 9 bases and J by 4 bases, 9 bases remained unmatched. Sequenced by immunoSEQ multiplex PCR; TCRdb stores in-frame clones only, minus some. This sample has approximately 34,000 clones, with 90% found just once. The chain is built from TRBV15 and TRBJ1-2, with 9 positions matching TRBD1. Sequencing was performed on CD8+ T cells from peripheral blood mononuclear cells, taken in the first trimester of pregnancy. The TCR was taken from a female donor with multiple sclerosis, enrolled in a pregnancy study. DNA of the CDR3: TGTGCCACTTCTGACACAGGGGGCGTCTATGGCTACACCTTC. Its protein product is CATSDTGGVYGYTF.